The next 10 T cell receptor beta chains were all read from a single sample in a study of regulatory T cells in long-lasting Graves disease. Arm-PCR of CDR3 regions and iRepertoire HTBI primers were used to build TCR beta libraries. TCRdb fed the multiplex PCR reads into MiXCR, producing one record per CDR3 protein. This repertoire shows hundreds of thousands of distinct CDR3 sequences, approximately 21% found once; its top ten account for around 7%. Time point denoted: persistent/refractory GD, antithyroid drugs over 5 years with positive TRAb. The TCR library used RNA extracted from PBMCs. Sequenced here: peripheral blood mononuclear cells (PBMCs), sampled when the disease was refractory, from a patient treated with antithyroid drugs. The source of these receptors is a female donor with Graves disease.

The chain recombines TRBV12-3 or TRBV12-4 with TRBJ1-1; D unclear. The CDR3 totals 15 residues. V lost 6 bases to trimming and J lost 3 bases, with 17 bases between them. CDR3 region: CASSESFGSDTEAFF. CDR3 nucleotides: TGTGCCAGCAGCGAATCCTTTGGGTCGGACACTGAAGCTTTCTTT.

This clonotype was found a few times. The V call is TRBV6-2 or TRBV6-3, the J call TRBJ2-2, with a possible D match to TRBD1 (6 bases). Germline V gene lookup returns CDR1 MNHEY and CDR2 SVGEGT. Trimming cost V 9 bases and J 0 bases, with 11 bases left between them. This CDR3 contains 14 residues. In nucleotides, the CDR3 is TGTGCCAGTGGACAGCGATCGAACACCGGGGAGCTGTTTTTT. The encoded protein is CASGQRSNTGELFF.

This clonotype was observed at least ten times. The chain recombines TRBV11-1 with TRBJ2-4; perhaps TRBD1 as D (5 bases). The CDR3 is made up of 16 amino acids. CDR1 and CDR2 (germline): SGHAT, FQDESV (reference sequence). V was clipped by 5 bases and J by 0 bases, with 14 bases between them. The CDR3, as DNA: TGTGCCAGCAGCAGCAGACAGTCCATAGCCAAAAACATTCAGTACTTC. Protein sequence: CASSSRQSIAKNIQYF.

The chain links TRBV15 to TRBJ2-3; TRBD2 aligns across 7 bases. CDR1 LNHNV and CDR2 YYDKDF come from the germline V gene (reference sequence). Trimming took 1 base from V and 5 from J; bases not matched to a gene: 9. This CDR3 spans 16 amino acids. In nucleotides, the CDR3 is TGTGCCACCAGCAGAGGTTTCACTAGCGCACAAGATACGCAGTATTTT. This translates into CATSRGFTSAQDTQYF.

This chain links TRBV6-1 with TRBJ1-4; 7 bases map to TRBD1. This CDR3 has 15 residues. The germline gives CDR1 MNHNS, CDR2 SASEGT. V dropped 4 bases and J dropped 5; count of bases not matched to a gene: 7. DNA of the CDR3: TGTGCCAGCAGTGTCGGGACAGTTGGAAATGAAAAACTGTTTTTT. Protein product: CASSVGTVGNEKLFF.

The chain links TRBV20-1 to TRBJ2-7, with D perhaps TRBD1 (5 bases). CDR1 and CDR2 from the germline V gene are DFQATT and SNEGSKA (reference sequence). This CDR3 is built from 13 residues. V was shortened by 3 bases and J by 2 bases, with 11 bases between the two germline ends. The CDR3 protein is CSARPQGPYEQYF. CDR3 DNA: TGCAGTGCTAGGCCCCAGGGTCCCTACGAGCAGTACTTC.

The chain links TRBV20-1 to TRBJ2-1; 13 bases fit TRBD2. Per germline, CDR1 DFQATT and CDR2 SNEGSKA (reference sequence). The CDR3 has 16 amino acids. Losses at the gene ends were 8 bases for V and 0 bases for J; bases not matched to a gene: 7. The CDR3 reads CSPRTSGGVSYNEQFF. CDR3 nucleotides: TGCAGTCCCAGGACTAGCGGGGGTGTCTCCTACAATGAGCAGTTCTTC.

The genes are TRBV18 and TRBJ1-2; 7 bases are shared with TRBD1. V lost 6 bases to trimming and J lost 2 bases; unmatched junction nucleotides: 6. CDR3 length: 14 residues. The germline gives CDR1 KGHSH, CDR2 LQKENI. CDR3 nucleotides: TGTGCCAGCTCGCCGGGACAGTCAAACTATGGCTACACCTTC. Translated: CASSPGQSNYGYTF.

There are many counts of this clonotype. V gene TRBV20-1 combines with J gene TRBJ2-7, with 10 bases aligning to TRBD2. Trimming removed 5 bases from V and 4 bases from J; junction bases left unmatched: 2. Per the germline V gene, CDR1 is DFQATT and CDR2 is SNEGSKA (reference sequence). The CDR3 sequence is 12 residues long. In DNA form, the CDR3 reads TGCAGTGCTTGGACTAGCGGATACGAGCAGTACTTC. Its protein is CSAWTSGYEQYF.

About this clonotype itself: A single base separates this from a much larger clone, so it may be a read error. The chain has TRBV6-2 or TRBV6-3 and TRBJ2-5, with no clear D. The CDR3 has 11 amino acids. The germline V gene encodes CDR1 MNHEY and CDR2 SVGEGT. For the CDR3, the DNA is TGTGCCAGCGTATACGGAGAGACCCGGTACTTC. Encoded protein: CASVYGETRYF.